This TCR beta chain was identified in a study of vaccination effects on CD4 cells after COVID-19. Study-wide background: A few million PBMC per well received 10 IU/ml IL-2 and 9.5 to 10 ug/ml peptides in culture.

Once cultured for 10 to 11 days, the cells underwent separation to obtain CD4+ T cells. Each participant was given two doses of one vaccine (BNT162b2 or mRNA-1273). Nucleocapsid antibody tests were negative, and the vaccine recipients had no prior SARS-CoV-2 infection. Days 3 and 7 saw half the medium replaced with IL-2 medium. Study-wide results and limits: Healthy vaccinees' vaccine-induced clones included only 1 of 255 that recognized common cold coronaviruses.

Only in-frame clones appear in the TCRdb table, and some are missing; sequencing was by immunoSEQ multiplex PCR. This sample has 25,000 to 35,000 clones; around 70% occur once, and the top ten carry 15%. The germline CDR1 and CDR2 sequences are SGHDN and FVKESK. This CDR3 region has 17 residues. The germline V and J ends were trimmed by 0 bases and 1 base, with 10 bases remaining between them. Note on this clone: The antigen remains unidentified.

The specimen comprised CD4+ T cells from PBMCs cultured without peptide, sampled after COVID-19 vaccination. The source of this sequence is a human donor who received a COVID-19 vaccine. V is TRBV14 and J is TRBJ2-6; the D gene could be TRBD1 or TRBD2 (6 bases each). In DNA, the CDR3 is TGTGCCAGCAGCCAAGATAAGGGGGGATCTGGGGCCAACGTCCTGACTTTC. Translation: CASSQDKGGSGANVLTF.